The source of this T cell receptor (beta chain) is a study of blood T cells in healthy people across ages. CDR3 length equals 16 residues. The germline V gene has CDR1 SEHNR and CDR2 FQNEAQ (reference sequence). Trimming took 7 bases from V and 6 from J; bases not matched to a gene: 15. It was with a sample-barcoded 5' primer and a J-beta primer mix that a second PCR of about 6 to 12 cycles was run. A single record per CDR3 protein comes from TCRdb applying MiXCR to the 5' RACE reads. This table has about 1.6 million distinct CDR3 sequences, roughly 32% appearing once. Material for sequencing was blood. The clonotype comes from a woman in her 30s in good health. The chain joins TRBV7-9 to TRBJ2-5; 9 nucleotides match TRBD1. The CDR3 bases are TGTGCCAGCAACATTGCAGGGACAGGGATAGGACAGACCCAGTACTTC. Translated, it gives CASNIAGTGIGQTQYF.